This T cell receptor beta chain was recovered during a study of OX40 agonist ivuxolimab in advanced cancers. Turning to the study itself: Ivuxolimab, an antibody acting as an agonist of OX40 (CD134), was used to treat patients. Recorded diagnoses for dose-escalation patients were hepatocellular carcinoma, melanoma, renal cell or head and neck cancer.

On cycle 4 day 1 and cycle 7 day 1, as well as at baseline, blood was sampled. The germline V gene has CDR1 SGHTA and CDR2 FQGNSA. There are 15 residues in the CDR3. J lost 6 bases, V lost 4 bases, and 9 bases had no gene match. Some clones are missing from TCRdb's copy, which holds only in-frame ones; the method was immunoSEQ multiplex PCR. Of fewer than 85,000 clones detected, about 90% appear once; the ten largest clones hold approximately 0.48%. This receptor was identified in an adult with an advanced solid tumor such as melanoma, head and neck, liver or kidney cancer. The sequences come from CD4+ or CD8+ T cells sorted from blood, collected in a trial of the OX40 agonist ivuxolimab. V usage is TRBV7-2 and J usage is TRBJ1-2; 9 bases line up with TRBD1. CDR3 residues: CASSSTDRGYDGYTF. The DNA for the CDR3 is TGTGCCAGCAGCTCGACCGACAGGGGGTATGATGGCTACACCTTC. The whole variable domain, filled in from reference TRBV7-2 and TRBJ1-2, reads GAGVSQSPSNKVTEKGKDVELRCDPISGHTALYWYRQSLGQGLEFLIYFQGNSAPDKSGLPSDRFSAERTGGSVSTLTIQRTQQEDSAVYLCASSSTDRGYDGYTFGSGTRLTVV.